Listed below are T cell receptor beta chains from one sample, sequenced in a study of T-cell memory formation after mild COVID-19. MiXCR, run by TCRdb on the 5' RACE reads, gives a single entry per CDR3 protein. The sample has about 290,000 distinct CDR3 sequences, roughly 18% seen once. Sequencing input: PBMCs or a T cell subset sorted from them (not recorded which). Receptors originate from a man aged 18 to 30 who had mild COVID-19 (a few samples of this study predate the infection). Cell type and time point are not known. CDR3s include the opening cysteine and the closing phenylalanine or tryptophan. A D gene is named only where the DNA matches it firmly. Clone size is not always given. Where it is, it says once, few, many or a class for expanded clones.

TRBD2	TRBV15	many	TRBJ2-5	TGTGCCACCAGAACGGGCGGGAGGGAGACCCAGTACTTC	CATRTGGRETQYF
NA	TRBV5-1	few	TRBJ1-1	TGCGCCAGCAGCTTCGTGGGGGGGCCTGAAGCTTTCTTT	CASSFVGGPEAFF
NA	TRBV7-2	NA	TRBJ1-5	TGTGCCAGCAGCTTAGTCCCCCCAGGTATAAGCAATCAGCCCCAGCATTTT	CASSLVPPGISNQPQHF
TRBD1	TRBV4-3	NA	TRBJ1-6	TGCGCCAGCAGCCAGGGGGGCAGGGGGCAATCACCCCTCCACTTT	CASSQGGRGQSPLHF
TRBD1	TRBV27	NA	TRBJ1-5	TGTGCCAGCAGTCCGGGACAGGGGGCGGGAAGCAATCAGCCCCAGCATTTT	CASSPGQGAGSNQPQHF
TRBD2	TRBV5-1	few	TRBJ2-5	TGCGCCAGCAGCTTGCGGGCCGGGGGGGCCGTTTTGGAGACCCAGTACTTC	CASSLRAGGAVLETQYF
NA	TRBV6-5	NA	TRBJ2-1	TGTGCCAGCAGTGCGCAGGGGGGGAATGAGCAGTTCTTC	CASSAQGGNEQFF
NA	TRBV7-9	many	TRBJ1-1	TGTGCCAGCAGCTTCACAGGAGTGAACACTGAAGCTTTCTTT	CASSFTGVNTEAFF
NA	TRBV7-9	few	TRBJ1-5	TGTGCCAGCAGCTTAGGCATAGGTAGCAATCAGCCCCAGCATTTT	CASSLGIGSNQPQHF
TRBD1	TRBV9	NA	TRBJ2-5	TGTGCCAGCAGCGAGGCCCCGCAGGGGGCTAGGGAGACCCAGTACTTC	CASSEAPQGARETQYF